This T cell receptor (beta chain) was captured by sequencing in a study of CD8 T cells in Susac syndrome. The RNA input was roughly 0.45 to 1 ug, and it was reverse transcribed with random hexamers. A single record per CDR3 protein comes from TCRdb applying MiXCR to the immunoSEQ multiplex PCR reads. The sample has approximately 280,000 distinct CDR3 sequences; around 84% are singletons. Trimming removed 1 base from V and 2 bases from J, with 12 bases in between. This CDR3 has 16 amino acids. Germline CDR1 SGHVS, CDR2 FQNEAQ. Sequencing used CD8+ T cells from PBMCs. This clonotype originated in a human donor with multiple sclerosis. This chain links TRBV7-8 with TRBJ2-1; TRBD2 is a possible D gene (6 bases). Here the CDR3 DNA reads TGTGCCAGCAGCTTAGTTCCGGAGGGCCCCTACAATGAGCAGTTCTTC. Translated: CASSLVPEGPYNEQFF. The full variable domain, its missing parts supplied by reference TRBV7-8 and TRBJ2-1, is GAGVSQSPRYKVAKRGQDVALRCDPISGHVSLFWYQQALGQGPEFLTYFQNEAQLDKSGLPSDRFFAERPEGSVSTLKIQRTQQEDSAVYLCASSLVPEGPYNEQFFGPGTRLTVL.